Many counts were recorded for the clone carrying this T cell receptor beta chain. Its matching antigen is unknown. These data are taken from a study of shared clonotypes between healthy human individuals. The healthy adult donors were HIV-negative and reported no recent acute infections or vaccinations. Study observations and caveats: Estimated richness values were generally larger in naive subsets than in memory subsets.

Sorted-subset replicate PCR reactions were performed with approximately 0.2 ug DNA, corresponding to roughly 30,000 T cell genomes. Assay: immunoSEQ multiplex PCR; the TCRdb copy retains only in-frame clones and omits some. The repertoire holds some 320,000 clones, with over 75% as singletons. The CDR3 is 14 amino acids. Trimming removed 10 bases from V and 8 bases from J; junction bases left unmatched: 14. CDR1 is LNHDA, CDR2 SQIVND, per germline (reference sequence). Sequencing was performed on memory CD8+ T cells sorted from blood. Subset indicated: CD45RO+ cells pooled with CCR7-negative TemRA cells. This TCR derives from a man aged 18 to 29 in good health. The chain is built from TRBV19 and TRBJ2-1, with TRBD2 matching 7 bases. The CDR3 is CATSPGLPSDEQFF. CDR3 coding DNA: TGTGCCACATCCCCGGGACTACCCTCGGATGAGCAGTTCTTC.